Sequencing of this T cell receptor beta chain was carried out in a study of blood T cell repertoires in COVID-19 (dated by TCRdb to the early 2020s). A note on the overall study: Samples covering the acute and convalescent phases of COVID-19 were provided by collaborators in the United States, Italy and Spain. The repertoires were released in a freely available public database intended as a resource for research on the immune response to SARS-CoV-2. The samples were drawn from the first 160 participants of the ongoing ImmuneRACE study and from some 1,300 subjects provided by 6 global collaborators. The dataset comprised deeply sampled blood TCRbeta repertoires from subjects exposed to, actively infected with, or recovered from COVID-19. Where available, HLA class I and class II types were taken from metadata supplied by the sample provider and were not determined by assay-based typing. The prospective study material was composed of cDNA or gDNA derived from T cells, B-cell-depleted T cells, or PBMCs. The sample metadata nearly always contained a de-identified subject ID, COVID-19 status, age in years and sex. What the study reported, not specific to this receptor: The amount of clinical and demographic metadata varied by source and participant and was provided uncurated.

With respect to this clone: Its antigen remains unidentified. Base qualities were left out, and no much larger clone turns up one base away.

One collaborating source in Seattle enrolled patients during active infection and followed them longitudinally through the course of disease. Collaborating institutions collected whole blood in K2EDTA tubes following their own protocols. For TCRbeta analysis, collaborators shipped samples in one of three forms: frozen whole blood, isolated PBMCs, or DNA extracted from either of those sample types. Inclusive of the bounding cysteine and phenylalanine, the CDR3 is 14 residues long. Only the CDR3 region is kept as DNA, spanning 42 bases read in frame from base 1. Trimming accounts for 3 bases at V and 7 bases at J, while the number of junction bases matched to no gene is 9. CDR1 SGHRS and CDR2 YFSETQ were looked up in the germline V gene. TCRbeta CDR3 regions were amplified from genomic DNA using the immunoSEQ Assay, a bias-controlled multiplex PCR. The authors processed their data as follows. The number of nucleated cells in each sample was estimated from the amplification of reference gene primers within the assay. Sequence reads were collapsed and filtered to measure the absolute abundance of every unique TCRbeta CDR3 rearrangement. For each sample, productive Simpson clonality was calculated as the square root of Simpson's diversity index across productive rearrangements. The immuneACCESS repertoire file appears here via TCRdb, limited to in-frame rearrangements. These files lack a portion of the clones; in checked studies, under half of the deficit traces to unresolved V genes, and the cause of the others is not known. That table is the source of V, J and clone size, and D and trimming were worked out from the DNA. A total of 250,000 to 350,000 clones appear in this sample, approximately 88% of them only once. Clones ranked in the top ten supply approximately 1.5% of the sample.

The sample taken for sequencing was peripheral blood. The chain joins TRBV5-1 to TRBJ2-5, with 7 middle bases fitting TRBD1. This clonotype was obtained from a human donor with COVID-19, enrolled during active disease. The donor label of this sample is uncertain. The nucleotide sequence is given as TGCGCCAGCAGCTCCCGACAGGGTTGGATGACCCAGTACTTC. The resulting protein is CASSSRQGWMTQYF.